This T cell receptor (beta chain) was observed in a study of T cell responses to AZD1222 COVID-19 vaccine. Study results and caveats: Regions 160-218 and 743-854 dominated among vaccine-associated CD4 TCRs spanning spike. Nearly half of the spike-specific TCRs reportedly recognize variant regions that carry no mutations. Samples come after the peak T cell response, not at day 14. Donors were mostly white British, more females; clonal diversity possibly underestimated.

Remarks on this clone: Its antigen is unknown.

The germline V gene has CDR1 PRHDT and CDR2 FYEKMQ (reference sequence). This CDR3 spans 15 amino acids. V was cut by 5 bases and J by 5 bases, with 19 bases left in between. TCRdb's copy holds only in-frame clones and misses some; the assay was immunoSEQ multiplex PCR. The sample contains some 130,000 clones, around 85% of which appear only once. This receptor was taken from an adult who received the MenACWY meningococcal vaccine as a control. Sequenced material: peripheral blood, taken 28 days after the second dose of the MenACWY control vaccine. The chain employs TRBV13 and TRBJ2-7; D is perhaps TRBD2 (7 bases). The CDR3 spells CASSPDPSGGHEQYF. For the CDR3, the DNA is TGTGCCAGCAGCCCAGACCCCTCGGGGGGCCACGAGCAGTACTTC.